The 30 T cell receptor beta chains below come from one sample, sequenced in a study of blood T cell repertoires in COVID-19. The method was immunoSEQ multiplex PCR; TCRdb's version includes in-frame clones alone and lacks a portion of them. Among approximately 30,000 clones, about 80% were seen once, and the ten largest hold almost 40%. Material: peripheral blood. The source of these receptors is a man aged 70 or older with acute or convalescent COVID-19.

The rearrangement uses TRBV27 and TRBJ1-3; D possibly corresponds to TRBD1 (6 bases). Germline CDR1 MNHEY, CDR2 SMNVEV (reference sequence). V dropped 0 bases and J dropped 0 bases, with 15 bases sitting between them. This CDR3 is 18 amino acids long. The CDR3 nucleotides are TGTGCCAGCAGTTTATCCGGGACACTCTCAGTCTCTGGAAACACCATATATTTT. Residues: CASSLSGTLSVSGNTIYF.

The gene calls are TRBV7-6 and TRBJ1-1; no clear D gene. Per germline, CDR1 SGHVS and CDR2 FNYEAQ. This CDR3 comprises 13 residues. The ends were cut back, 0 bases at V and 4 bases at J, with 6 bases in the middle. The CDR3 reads CASSLAPVTEAFF. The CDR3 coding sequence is TGTGCCAGCAGCTTAGCGCCGGTCACTGAAGCTTTCTTT.

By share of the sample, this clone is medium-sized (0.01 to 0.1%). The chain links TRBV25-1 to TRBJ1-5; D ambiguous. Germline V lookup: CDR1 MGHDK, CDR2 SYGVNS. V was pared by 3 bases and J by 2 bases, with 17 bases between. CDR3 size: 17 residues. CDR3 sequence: CASSEVVRSICNQPQHF. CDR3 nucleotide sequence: TGTGCCAGCAGTGAGGTGGTTCGGTCGATTTGCAATCAGCCCCAGCATTTT.

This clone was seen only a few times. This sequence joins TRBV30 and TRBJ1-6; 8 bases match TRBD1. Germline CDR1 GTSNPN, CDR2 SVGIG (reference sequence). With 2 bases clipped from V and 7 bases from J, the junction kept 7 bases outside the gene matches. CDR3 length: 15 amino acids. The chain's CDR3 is CAWSSGQANNSPLHF. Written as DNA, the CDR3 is TGTGCCTGGAGTTCGGGACAGGCAAACAATTCACCCCTCCACTTT.

The DNA of the CDR3 is TGTGCCAGCAGTGAAGAGGACAGGGGAGGTTCGTACGAGCAGTACTTC. It codes for CASSEEDRGGSYEQYF. The chain recombines TRBV6-1 with TRBJ2-7; 9 bases are a match to TRBD1. The V and J ends lost 1 base and 4 bases, in that order; junction bases with no gene match: 8. Germline V gene lookup returns CDR1 MNHNS and CDR2 SASEGT. CDR3 size: 16 residues.

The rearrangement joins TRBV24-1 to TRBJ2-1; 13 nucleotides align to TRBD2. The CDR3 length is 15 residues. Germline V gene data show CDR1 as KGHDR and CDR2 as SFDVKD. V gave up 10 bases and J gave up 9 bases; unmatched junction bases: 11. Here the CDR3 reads CATEVGTSGKGEQFF. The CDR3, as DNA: TGTGCCACAGAGGTGGGGACTAGCGGGAAAGGTGAGCAGTTCTTC.

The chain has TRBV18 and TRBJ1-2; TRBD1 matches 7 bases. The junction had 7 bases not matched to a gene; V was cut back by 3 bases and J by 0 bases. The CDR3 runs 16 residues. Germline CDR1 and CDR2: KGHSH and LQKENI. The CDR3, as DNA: TGTGCCAGCTCACCGGTAGGGGGCGAAGCTAACTATGGCTACACCTTC. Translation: CASSPVGGEANYGYTF.

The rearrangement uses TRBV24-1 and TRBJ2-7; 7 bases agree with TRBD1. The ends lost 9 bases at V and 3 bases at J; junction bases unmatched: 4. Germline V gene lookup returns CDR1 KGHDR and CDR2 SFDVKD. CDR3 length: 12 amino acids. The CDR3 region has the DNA TGTGCCACCCAAGGACAGGACTACGAGCAGTACTTC. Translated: CATQGQDYEQYF.

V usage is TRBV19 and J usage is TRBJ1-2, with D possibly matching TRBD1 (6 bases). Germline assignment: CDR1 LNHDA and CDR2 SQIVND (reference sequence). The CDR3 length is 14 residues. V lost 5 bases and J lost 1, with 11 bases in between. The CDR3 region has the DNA TGTGCCAGTAGTTTTACAGGGAATAACTATGGCTACACCTTC. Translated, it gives CASSFTGNNYGYTF.

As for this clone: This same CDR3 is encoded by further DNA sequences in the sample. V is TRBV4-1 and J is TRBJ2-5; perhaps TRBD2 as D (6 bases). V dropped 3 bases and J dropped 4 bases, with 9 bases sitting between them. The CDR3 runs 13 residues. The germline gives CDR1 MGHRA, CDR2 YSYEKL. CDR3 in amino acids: CASSQWRGETQYF. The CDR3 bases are TGCGCCAGCAGCCAGTGGAGGGGAGAGACCCAGTACTTC.

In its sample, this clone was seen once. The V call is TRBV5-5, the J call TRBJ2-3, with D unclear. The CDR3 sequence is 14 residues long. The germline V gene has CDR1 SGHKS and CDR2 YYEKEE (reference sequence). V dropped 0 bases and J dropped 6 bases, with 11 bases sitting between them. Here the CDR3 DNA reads TGTGCCAGCAGCTTGGGATCCCGTCGGGATACGCAGTATTTT. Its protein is CASSLGSRRDTQYF.

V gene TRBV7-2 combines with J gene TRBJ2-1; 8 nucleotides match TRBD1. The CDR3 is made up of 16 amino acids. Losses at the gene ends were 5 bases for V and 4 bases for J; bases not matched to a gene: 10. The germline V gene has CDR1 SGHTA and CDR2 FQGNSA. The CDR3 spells CASSPGAGGRYNEQFF. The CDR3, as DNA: TGTGCCAGCAGCCCAGGGGCAGGGGGCAGATACAATGAGCAGTTCTTC.

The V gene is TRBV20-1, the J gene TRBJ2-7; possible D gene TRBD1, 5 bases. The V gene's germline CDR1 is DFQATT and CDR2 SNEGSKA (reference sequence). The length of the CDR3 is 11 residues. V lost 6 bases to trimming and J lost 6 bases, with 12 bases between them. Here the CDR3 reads CSAHSGLEQYF. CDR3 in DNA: TGCAGTGCGCACTCAGGGCTCGAGCAGTACTTC.

CDR3 sequence (DNA): TGTGCCAGCAGTCCCGGGAGCCAAGAGACCCAGTACTTC. Its protein is CASSPGSQETQYF. The J gene is TRBJ2-5, the V gene TRBV27; D might be TRBD2 (6 bases). V lost 5 bases, J lost 1 base, and 8 bases lay in between. This CDR3 has 13 residues. Germline values: CDR1 MNHEY, CDR2 SMNVEV (reference sequence).

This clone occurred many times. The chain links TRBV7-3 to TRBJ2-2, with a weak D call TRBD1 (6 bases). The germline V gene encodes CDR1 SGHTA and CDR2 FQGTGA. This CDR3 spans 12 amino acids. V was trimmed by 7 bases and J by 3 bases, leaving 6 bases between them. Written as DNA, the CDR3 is TGTGCCAGCAAGGGGGACACCGGGGAGCTGTTTTTT. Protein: CASKGDTGELFF.

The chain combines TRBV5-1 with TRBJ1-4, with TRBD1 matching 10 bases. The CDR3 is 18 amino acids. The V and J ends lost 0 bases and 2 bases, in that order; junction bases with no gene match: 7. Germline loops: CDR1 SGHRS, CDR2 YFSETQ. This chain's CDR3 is CASSLGDRGGLTNEKLFF. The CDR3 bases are TGCGCCAGCAGCTTGGGGGACAGGGGAGGTTTGACTAATGAAAAACTGTTTTTT.

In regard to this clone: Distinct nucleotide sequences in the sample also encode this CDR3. Here the CDR3 DNA reads TGTGCCAGTAGCCAGGCGGACAGGTCCGAGACCCAGTACTTC. Its translation is CASSQADRSETQYF. The rearrangement joins TRBV5-8 to TRBJ2-5, with 7 bases lining up with TRBD1. CDR1 and CDR2 (germline): SGHTS, YDEGEE. The ends lost 8 bases at V and 5 bases at J; junction bases unmatched: 12. This CDR3 contains 14 residues.

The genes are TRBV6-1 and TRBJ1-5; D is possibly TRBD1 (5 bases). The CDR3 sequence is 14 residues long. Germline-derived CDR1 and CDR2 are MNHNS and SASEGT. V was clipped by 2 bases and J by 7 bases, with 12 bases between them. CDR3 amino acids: CASSESTVSQPQHF. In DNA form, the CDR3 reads TGTGCCAGCAGTGAATCGACAGTAAGCCAGCCCCAGCATTTT.

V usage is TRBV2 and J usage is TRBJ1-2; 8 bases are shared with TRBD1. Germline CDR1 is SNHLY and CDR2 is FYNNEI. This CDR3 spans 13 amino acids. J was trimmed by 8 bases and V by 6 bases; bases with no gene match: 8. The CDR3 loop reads CASRIGQGGGYTF. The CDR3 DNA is TGTGCCAGCAGGATTGGACAGGGCGGAGGCTACACCTTC.

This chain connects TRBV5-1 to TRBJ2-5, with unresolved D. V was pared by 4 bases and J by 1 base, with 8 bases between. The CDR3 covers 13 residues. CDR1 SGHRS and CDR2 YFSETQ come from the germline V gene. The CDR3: CASSIPGQETQYF. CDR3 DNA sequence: TGCGCCAGCAGCATACCAGGCCAAGAGACCCAGTACTTC.

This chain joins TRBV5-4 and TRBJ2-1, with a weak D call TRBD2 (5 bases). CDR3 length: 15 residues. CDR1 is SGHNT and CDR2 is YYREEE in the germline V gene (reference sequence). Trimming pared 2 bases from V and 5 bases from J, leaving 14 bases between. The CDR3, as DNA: TGTGCCAGCAGCTTTAGCCTAGCAGCCAACAATGAGCAGTTCTTC. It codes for CASSFSLAANNEQFF.

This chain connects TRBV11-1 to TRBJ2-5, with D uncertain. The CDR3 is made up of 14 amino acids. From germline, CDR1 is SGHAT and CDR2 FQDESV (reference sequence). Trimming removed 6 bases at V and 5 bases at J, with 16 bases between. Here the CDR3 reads CASRATLGGETQYF. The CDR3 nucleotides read TGTGCCAGCAGGGCCACTCTCGGCGGCGAGACCCAGTACTTC.

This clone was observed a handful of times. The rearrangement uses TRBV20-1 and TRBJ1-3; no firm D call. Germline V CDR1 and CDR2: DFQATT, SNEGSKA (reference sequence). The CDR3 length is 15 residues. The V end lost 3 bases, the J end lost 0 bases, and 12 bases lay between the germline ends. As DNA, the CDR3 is TGCAGTGCTAGTGGGCGGGTCTCCTCTGGAAACACCATATATTTT. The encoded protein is CSASGRVSSGNTIYF.

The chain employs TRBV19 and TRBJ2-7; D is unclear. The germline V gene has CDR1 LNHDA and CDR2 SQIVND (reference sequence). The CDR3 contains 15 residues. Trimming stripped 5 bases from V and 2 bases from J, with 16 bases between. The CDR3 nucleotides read TGTGCCAGTAGTCTCGACAACATAACGCCCTACGAGCAGTACTTC. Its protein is CASSLDNITPYEQYF.

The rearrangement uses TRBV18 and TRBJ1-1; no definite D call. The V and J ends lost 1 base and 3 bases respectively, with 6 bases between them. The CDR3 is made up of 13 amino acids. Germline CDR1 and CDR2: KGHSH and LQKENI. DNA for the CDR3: TGTGCCAGCTCACCACTATCGGACACTGAAGCTTTCTTT. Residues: CASSPLSDTEAFF.

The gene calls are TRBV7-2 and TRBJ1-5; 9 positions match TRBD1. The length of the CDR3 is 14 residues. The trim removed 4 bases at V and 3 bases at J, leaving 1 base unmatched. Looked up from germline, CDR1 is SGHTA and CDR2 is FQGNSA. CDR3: CASSWTGANQPQHF. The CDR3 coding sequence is TGTGCCAGCAGCTGGACAGGGGCCAATCAGCCCCAGCATTTT.

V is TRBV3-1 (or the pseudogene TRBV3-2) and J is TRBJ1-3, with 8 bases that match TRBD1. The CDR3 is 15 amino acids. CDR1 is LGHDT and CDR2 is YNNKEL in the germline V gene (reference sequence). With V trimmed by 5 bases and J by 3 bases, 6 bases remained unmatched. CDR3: CASSTGTGCGNTIYF. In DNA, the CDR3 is TGTGCCAGCAGCACCGGGACAGGATGTGGAAACACCATATATTTT.

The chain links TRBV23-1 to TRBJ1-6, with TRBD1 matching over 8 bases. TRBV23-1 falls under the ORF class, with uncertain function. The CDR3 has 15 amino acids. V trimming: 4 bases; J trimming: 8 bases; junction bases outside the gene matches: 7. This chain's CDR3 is CASSRRQGIDSPLHF. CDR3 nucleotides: TGCGCCAGCAGTCGCCGACAGGGGATTGATTCACCCCTCCACTTT.

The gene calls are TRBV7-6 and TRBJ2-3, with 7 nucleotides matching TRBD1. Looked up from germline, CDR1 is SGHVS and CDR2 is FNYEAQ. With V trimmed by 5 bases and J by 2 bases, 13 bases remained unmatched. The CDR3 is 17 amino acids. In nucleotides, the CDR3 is TGTGCCAGCAGCCCGTCCCCCGGGACAGTCTCCACAGATACGCAGTATTTT. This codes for CASSPSPGTVSTDTQYF.

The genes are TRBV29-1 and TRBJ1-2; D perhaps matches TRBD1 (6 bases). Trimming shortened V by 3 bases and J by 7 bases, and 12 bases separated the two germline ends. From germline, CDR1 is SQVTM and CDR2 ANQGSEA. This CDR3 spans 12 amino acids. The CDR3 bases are TGCAGCGTTGAGCCCGGGGGGCCTGGCTACACCTTC. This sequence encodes CSVEPGGPGYTF.